This TCR beta chain was sequenced in a study of blood T cell repertoires in COVID-19 (dated by TCRdb to about 2020). A note on the overall study: The collaborator samples originated in the United States, Italy and Spain and spanned the acute and convalescent phases of COVID-19. Nearly every sample came with metadata listing a de-identified subject ID, COVID-19 status, age in years and sex. Samples came from the ongoing ImmuneRACE study (first 160 participants) plus 1,254 subjects from 6 global collaborators. The material from the prospective study consisted of cDNA or gDNA derived from T cells, B-cell-depleted T cells, or PBMCs. Where available, HLA class I and class II types were taken from metadata supplied by the sample provider and were not determined by assay-based typing. The repertoires were released in a freely available public database meant as a resource for research on the immune response to SARS-CoV-2. The dataset comprised deeply sampled blood TCRbeta repertoires from subjects exposed to, actively infected with, or recovered from COVID-19. Study-wide conclusions, independent of this receptor: How much clinical and demographic metadata was included differed by source and by participant, and the metadata was provided uncurated.

Collaborating institutions collected whole blood in K2EDTA tubes following their own protocols. For TCRbeta analysis, collaborators shipped samples as frozen whole blood, isolated PBMCs, or DNA extracted from either of those sample types. Regarding this clone: It lacks a known antigen. Base-call qualities are not available, and no considerably larger clone is one nucleotide away.

The CDR1 and CDR2 encoded by the germline V gene are SQVTM and ANQGSEA. Including cysteine and phenylalanine, the CDR3 has 13 amino acids. The read is trimmed to its CDR3 DNA, 39 bases read in frame from base 1. V is cut back by 7 bases and J by 7 bases, with 9 bases in the junction unmatched. TCRbeta CDR3 regions were amplified from genomic DNA by means of the immunoSEQ Assay, a bias-controlled multiplex PCR. The authors' analysis ran thus. The number of nucleated cells in each sample was estimated from the amplification of reference gene primers within the assay. To quantify the absolute abundance of each unique TCRbeta CDR3 rearrangement, sequence reads were collapsed and filtered. For each sample, productive Simpson clonality was calculated as the square root of Simpson's diversity index over productive rearrangements. Entries here come from immuneACCESS through TCRdb and include only in-frame sequences with V and J called. Some clones fail to appear in such tables; in the studies checked, an unresolved V gene covers under half of the shortfall, and the cause of the remainder is unknown. That table supplies the V and J calls and clone size; D and trimming were determined from the DNA. Counted in this sample were around 74,000 clones; about 83% of them appeared once. 8.3% of the sample lies in the top ten.

Sequencing input: peripheral blood. The TCR originated in a man aged 30 to 45 with acute or convalescent COVID-19. In this chain, TRBV29-1 is recombined with TRBJ2-5; 10 bases in the junction line up with TRBD1. The nucleotides read TGCAGCGCTGGGGGACAGGGGTCCGGGACCCAGTACTTC. This gives the protein CSAGGQGSGTQYF.